This TCR beta chain was retrieved from a study of T cells in Graves' hyperthyroidism and ophthalmopathy. Study observations and caveats: Model-based prediction identified ophthalmopathy a median roughly 6.1 months prior to its onset.

The CDR3 covers 14 residues. Trimming shortened V by 8 bases and J by 0 bases, and 11 bases separated the two germline ends. Per germline, CDR1 MDHEN and CDR2 SYDVKM. Amplification yielded TCR beta CDR3 regions, with RNA transcripts as the source. TCR CDR3 underwent first-round RT-PCR with the HTBI primer set. MiXCR, run by TCRdb on the multiplex PCR reads, gives a single entry per CDR3 protein. The sample records approximately 700,000 distinct CDR3 sequences, over 15% being singletons. This clonotype showed up many times. What it binds is not known. The clonotype comes from a young man with Graves' hyperthyroidism. Sequencing was carried out using blood. The chain is built from TRBV28 and TRBJ1-3, with D maybe TRBD1 (5 bases). The CDR3 DNA reads TGTGCCAGCTTACGGGACTTCTCTGGAAACACCATATATTTT. Encoded protein: CASLRDFSGNTIYF.